The 30 T cell receptor beta chains below all came from one sample that was sequenced in a study of blood T cell repertoires in COVID-19. Clones were read by immunoSEQ multiplex PCR, and TCRdb kept only the in-frame ones, dropping some. The sample has 150,000 to 190,000 clones, 80% to 90% seen once. The sample was peripheral blood. Receptors originate from a middle-aged woman with acute or convalescent COVID-19.

V and J are TRBV30 and TRBJ1-1, with 8 nucleotides matching TRBD1. Germline-derived CDR1 and CDR2 are GTSNPN and SVGIG (reference sequence). Germline trimming cut 7 bases from V and 1 base from J; bases unmatched to any gene: 5. The CDR3 runs 13 residues. The CDR3 sequence: CASLGQGNTEAFF. The CDR3 region has the DNA TGTGCCTCCCTAGGACAGGGGAACACTGAAGCTTTCTTT.

This chain joins TRBV7-8 and TRBJ2-1; D unresolved. V was shortened by 4 bases and J by 9 bases, with 16 bases between the two germline ends. The CDR3 loop spans 14 amino acids. Germline CDR1 is SGHVS and CDR2 is FQNEAQ. CDR3 bases: TGTGCCAGCAGCTCGCAAAGGAACGCAGGTGAGCAGTTCTTC. Its translation: CASSSQRNAGEQFF.

The J gene is TRBJ1-3, the V gene TRBV5-6; D is uncertain. This CDR3 is built from 18 residues. Germline V gives CDR1 SGHDT, CDR2 YYEEEE. The ends were cut back, 0 bases at V and 0 bases at J, with 16 bases in the middle. The CDR3, as DNA: TGTGCCAGCAGCTTGGCGCCTCTTAACTCGCCCTCTGGAAACACCATATATTTT. Residues: CASSLAPLNSPSGNTIYF.

The chain uses TRBV7-9 and TRBJ2-7; 13 bases fit TRBD2. Trimming took 5 bases from V and 6 from J; bases not matched to a gene: 7. Germline V gene data show CDR1 as SEHNR and CDR2 as FQNEAQ (reference sequence). The CDR3 totals 15 residues. Here the CDR3 reads CASSPTSGRGGEQYF. As DNA, the CDR3 is TGTGCCAGCAGCCCCACTAGCGGGAGGGGCGGCGAGCAGTACTTC. Looking up the rest from reference TRBV7-9 and TRBJ2-7 gives the full variable domain: DTGVSQNPRHKITKRGQNVTFRCDPISEHNRLYWYRQTLGQGPEFLTYFQNEAQLEKSRLLSDRFSAERPKGSFSTLEIQRTEQGDSAMYLCASSPTSGRGGEQYFGPGTRLTVT.

This chain connects TRBV23-1 to TRBJ1-1, with D possibly TRBD1 on 6 matching bases. TRBV23-1 is reported as an ORF; its role is uncertain. The CDR3 is 17 amino acids. V lost 4 bases to trimming and J lost 0 bases, with 18 bases between them. The CDR3 DNA reads as TGCGCCAGCAGTCGTCCTGGGACAACCGTGGTGAACACTGAAGCTTTCTTT. Protein sequence: CASSRPGTTVVNTEAFF.

The sample holds a few counts of this clone. The chain joins TRBV30 to TRBJ1-2; D uncertain. The CDR3 has 14 amino acids. Germline loops: CDR1 GTSNPN, CDR2 SVGIG (reference sequence). Trimming left V 5 bases short and J 2 bases short, with 15 bases between. The CDR3 here is CAWSGPGRNYGYTF. The CDR3 coding sequence is TGTGCCTGGTCCGGCCCAGGTCGAAACTATGGCTACACCTTC.

The chain recombines TRBV19 with TRBJ1-2; 7 bases align to TRBD1. Germline V gene lookup returns CDR1 LNHDA and CDR2 SQIVND (reference sequence). V was pared by 3 bases and J by 6 bases, with 4 bases of the junction left unmatched. There are 13 residues in the CDR3. The CDR3 nucleotides are TGTGCCAGTAGTATCCAGGGGGTGGATGGCTACACCTTC. Its translation is CASSIQGVDGYTF. The whole variable domain, filled in from reference TRBV19 and TRBJ1-2, reads DGGITQSPKYLFRKEGQNVTLSCEQNLNHDAMYWYRQDPGQGLRLIYYSQIVNDFQKGDIAEGYSVSREKKESFPLTVTSAQKNPTAFYLCASSIQGVDGYTFGSGTRLTVV.

V is TRBV29-1 and J is TRBJ2-3; D is perhaps TRBD2 (6 bases). Germline V gene data show CDR1 as SQVTM and CDR2 as ANQGSEA. CDR3 size: 14 residues. V lost 5 bases and J 2 bases, leaving 14 bases between the germline ends. The chain's CDR3 is CSVPFGGNTDTQYF. CDR3 in DNA: TGCAGCGTTCCCTTCGGGGGAAACACAGATACGCAGTATTTT.

The count of this clone is one. The rearrangement joins TRBV5-1 to TRBJ2-7; 8 nucleotides align to TRBD1. The CDR3 runs to 14 residues. In germline, CDR1 is SGHRS, CDR2 YFSETQ. After removal of 6 bases from V and 5 bases from J, the junction contained 10 bases not matched to a gene. The DNA of the CDR3 is TGCGCCAGCACCTTCGGACAGGGCCAGAACGAGCAGTACTTC. Translation gives CASTFGQGQNEQYF.

The rearrangement links TRBV5-6 to TRBJ1-2; D might be TRBD1 (6 bases). Germline lookup yields CDR1 SGHDT and CDR2 YYEEEE. CDR3 size: 14 residues. Trimming removed 4 bases at V and 0 bases at J, with 10 bases between. DNA for the CDR3: TGTGCCAGCAGCGAAAGGACAGCTAACTATGGCTACACCTTC. It yields the protein CASSERTANYGYTF.

The chain carries TRBV2 and TRBJ2-3, with TRBD2 matching 11 bases. The CDR3 totals 16 residues. Germline V gene lookup returns CDR1 SNHLY and CDR2 FYNNEI. Trimming at V came to 6 bases and at J to 6 bases, leaving 11 bases not matched to a gene. The DNA for the CDR3 is TGTGCCAGCAGCGGCGGGCCTAGCGGGGGGTTGGATACGCAGTATTTT. Translated, it gives CASSGGPSGGLDTQYF. Complete variable domain (other parts from reference TRBV2 and TRBJ2-3): EPEVTQTPSHQVTQMGQEVILRCVPISNHLYFYWYRQILGQKVEFLVSFYNNEISEKSEIFDDQFSVERPDGSNFTLKIRSTKLEDSAMYFCASSGGPSGGLDTQYFGPGTRLTVL.

The chain carries TRBV29-1 and TRBJ2-3; 7 bases are shared with TRBD2. In germline, CDR1 is SQVTM, CDR2 ANQGSEA. V gave up 4 bases and J gave up 0 bases; unmatched junction bases: 4. The CDR3 is made up of 14 amino acids. CDR3 nucleotides: TGCAGCGTTGCCCCGGGACTAAGCACAGATACGCAGTATTTT. Its protein product is CSVAPGLSTDTQYF.

The chain combines TRBV5-6 with TRBJ1-5; 9 bases match TRBD1. Per germline, CDR1 SGHDT and CDR2 YYEEEE. With V trimmed by 4 bases and J by 6 bases, 5 bases remained unmatched. CDR3 length equals 14 residues. As DNA, the CDR3 is TGTGCCAGCAGCCTTACAGGGGGCTTTCAGCCCCAGCATTTT. This encodes CASSLTGGFQPQHF.

This clone occurred a few times. The chain is built from TRBV7-9 and TRBJ1-2; no definite D call. Germline values: CDR1 SEHNR, CDR2 FQNEAQ (reference sequence). V lost 1 base to trimming and J lost 4 bases, with 10 bases between them. CDR3 length equals 14 residues. The CDR3 protein is CASSLDFMSYGYTF. In DNA, the CDR3 is TGTGCCAGCAGCTTAGATTTCATGTCCTATGGCTACACCTTC.

The rearrangement joins TRBV7-3 to TRBJ2-3, with a tentative D call TRBD1 (6 bases). The germline CDR1 and CDR2 sequences are SGHTA and FQGTGA. The ends were cut back, 5 bases at V and 2 bases at J, with 29 bases in the middle. This CDR3 is built from 20 residues. CDR3 sequence (DNA): TGTGCCAGCAGCCCAGGGGTCTTGGGGTCCCTCACACCCAACACAGATACGCAGTATTTT. This gives the protein CASSPGVLGSLTPNTDTQYF.

In this sample, this clone turned up once. At one boundary the junction diverges from the germline segment, which might be a read error. The chain combines TRBV6-1 with TRBJ1-1; no definite D call. Germline values: CDR1 MNHNS, CDR2 SASEGT. This CDR3 comprises 13 residues. Here the CDR3 DNA reads TGTGCCAGCAGGGAAGGGAGGTACACTGAAGCTTTCTTT. It translates to CASREGRYTEAFF.

The rearrangement uses TRBV7-6 and TRBJ2-7; D is unresolved. Trimming cost V 5 bases and J 3 bases, with 8 bases left between them. This CDR3 is built from 12 residues. Germline V gene data show CDR1 as SGHVS and CDR2 as FNYEAQ. CDR3 sequence reads: CASSRSSYEQYF. CDR3 bases: TGTGCCAGCAGCCGCTCGAGCTACGAGCAGTACTTC. The full variable domain, with the rest looked up from reference TRBV7-6 and TRBJ2-7, is GAGVSQSPRYKVTKRGQDVALRCDPISGHVSLYWYRQALGQGPEFLTYFNYEAQQDKSGLPNDRFSAERPEGSISTLTIQRTEQRDSAMYRCASSRSSYEQYFGPGTRLTVT.

The chain combines TRBV5-6 with TRBJ2-7, with unresolved D. The CDR3 extends over 13 amino acids. CDR1 is SGHDT and CDR2 is YYEEEE in the germline V gene. Trimming took 0 bases from V and 2 from J, leaving 6 bases between them. The CDR3 nucleotides read TGTGCCAGCAGCTTGGCCTACCCCTACGAGCAGTACTTC. Protein: CASSLAYPYEQYF.

The CDR3, as DNA: TGTGCCAGCAGCGAAACAGGGATAAAACAGCCCCAGCATTTT. Protein sequence: CASSETGIKQPQHF. The V and J genes are TRBV28 and TRBJ1-5; the D gene is possibly TRBD1 (6 bases). The germline V and J ends were trimmed by 6 bases and 7 bases, with 16 bases remaining between them. The CDR3 spans 14 residues. CDR1 and CDR2 (germline): MDHEN, SYDVKM. Together with reference TRBV28 and TRBJ1-5, the CDR3 gives the full variable domain: DVKVTQSSRYLVKRTGEKVFLECVQDMDHENMFWYRQDPGLGLRLIYFSYDVKMKEKGDIPEGYSVSREKKERFSLILESASTNQTSMYLCASSETGIKQPQHFGDGTRLSIL.

The chain joins TRBV7-3 to TRBJ2-2; a weak D match, TRBD2 (6 bases). Germline V gene sequence: CDR1 SGHTA, CDR2 FQGTGA. This CDR3 spans 17 amino acids. Trimming removed 5 bases at V and 0 bases at J, with 16 bases between. The CDR3 spells CASSGRAGKPNTGELFF. The CDR3 nucleotides read TGTGCCAGCAGCGGTCGGGCGGGGAAACCGAACACCGGGGAGCTGTTTTTT.

The V call is TRBV30, the J call TRBJ2-2; 7 bases agree with TRBD1. In germline, CDR1 is GTSNPN, CDR2 SVGIG (reference sequence). Trimming at V came to 2 bases and at J to 4 bases, leaving 7 bases not matched to a gene. This CDR3 has 15 residues. The CDR3 spells CAWSNKGAVTGELFF. DNA for the CDR3: TGTGCCTGGAGTAATAAGGGGGCGGTCACCGGGGAGCTGTTTTTT.

J is TRBJ2-1 and V is TRBV6-5, with 7 positions matching TRBD2. Germline CDR1 MNHEY, CDR2 SVGAGI. The CDR3 contains 16 residues. Germline trimming cut 2 bases from V and 2 bases from J; bases unmatched to any gene: 6. CDR3 DNA sequence: TGTGCCAGCAGTTACGGGACTAACATCCCCTACAATGAGCAGTTCTTC. It codes for CASSYGTNIPYNEQFF.

The chain uses TRBV27 and TRBJ2-2; 9 positions match TRBD1. Per the germline V gene, CDR1 is MNHEY and CDR2 is SMNVEV (reference sequence). This CDR3 is built from 16 residues. Trimming removed 1 base from V and 4 bases from J; junction bases left unmatched: 4. CDR3 DNA: TGTGCCAGCAGTTTATGGGGACAGGGTCCCACCGGGGAGCTGTTTTTT. This sequence encodes CASSLWGQGPTGELFF.

The V gene is TRBV27, the J gene TRBJ2-1, with 12 bases matching TRBD2. J was trimmed by 5 bases and V by 4 bases; bases with no gene match: 3. Per germline, CDR1 MNHEY and CDR2 SMNVEV (reference sequence). This CDR3 is 15 amino acids long. CDR3 sequence reads: CASSSGLAGNNEQFF. The CDR3 DNA sequence: TGTGCCAGCAGTTCCGGACTAGCGGGGAACAATGAGCAGTTCTTC.

The chain recombines TRBV7-2 with TRBJ2-3; D may be TRBD2 (6 bases). Per germline, CDR1 SGHTA and CDR2 FQGNSA. The CDR3 contains 14 residues. V was cut by 5 bases and J by 0 bases, with 9 bases left in between. The CDR3 DNA sequence: TGTGCCAGCAGCCCGGGACTGAGCACAGATACGCAGTATTTT. This gives the protein CASSPGLSTDTQYF. The whole variable domain, filled in from reference TRBV7-2 and TRBJ2-3, reads GAGVSQSPSNKVTEKGKDVELRCDPISGHTALYWYRQSLGQGLEFLIYFQGNSAPDKSGLPSDRFSAERTGGSVSTLTIQRTQQEDSAVYLCASSPGLSTDTQYFGPGTRLTVL.

This sequence joins TRBV19 and TRBJ2-6; D call uncertain. Looked up from germline, CDR1 is LNHDA and CDR2 is SQIVND (reference sequence). V dropped 7 bases and J dropped 3 bases, with 7 bases sitting between them. The CDR3 contains 13 residues. The CDR3 reads CASTLLGANVLTF. CDR3 nucleotides: TGTGCCAGTACCTTACTTGGGGCCAACGTCCTGACTTTC.

The V gene is TRBV28, the J gene TRBJ1-4; perhaps TRBD1 as D (5 bases). With 3 bases removed from V and 7 bases from J, the gap between germline ends came to 24 bases. The CDR3 is 18 residues long. Looked up from germline, CDR1 is MDHEN and CDR2 is SYDVKM. The DNA of the CDR3 is TGTGCCAGCAGTTTGCACTCTTTAAGTACAGGCGGCAGTGAAAAACTGTTTTTT. This sequence encodes CASSLHSLSTGGSEKLFF.

The chain recombines TRBV12-3 or TRBV12-4 with TRBJ2-1; 13 bases match TRBD2. The CDR3 has 13 residues. V lost 6 bases to trimming and J lost 8 bases; unmatched junction nucleotides: 1. CDR3 amino acids: CASRGLAGHEQFF. DNA for the CDR3: TGTGCCAGCAGGGGACTAGCGGGGCATGAGCAGTTCTTC.

The chain's CDR3 is CASSVGGINQPQHF. The CDR3 bases are TGTGCCAGCAGCGTAGGCGGAATCAATCAGCCCCAGCATTTT. The V gene is TRBV9, the J gene TRBJ1-5; D not resolved. V was trimmed by 0 bases and J by 3 bases, leaving 7 bases between them. Looked up from germline, CDR1 is SGDLS and CDR2 is YYNGEE. This CDR3 has 14 residues. Filled out from reference TRBV9 and TRBJ1-5, the complete variable domain reads DSGVTQTPKHLITATGQRVTLRCSPRSGDLSVYWYQQSLDQGLQFLIQYYNGEERAKGNILERFSAQQFPDLHSELNLSSLELGDSALYFCASSVGGINQPQHFGDGTRLSIL.

The V gene is TRBV3-1 (or the pseudogene TRBV3-2), the J gene TRBJ1-6, with a tentative D call TRBD1 (5 bases). Germline V gene sequence: CDR1 LGHDT, CDR2 YNNKEL (reference sequence). This CDR3 is built from 15 residues. Trimming pared 1 base from V and 10 bases from J, leaving 14 bases between. Here the CDR3 reads CASSQVVRRDSPLHF. DNA of the CDR3: TGTGCCAGCAGCCAAGTGGTCAGGCGGGACTCACCCCTCCACTTT.